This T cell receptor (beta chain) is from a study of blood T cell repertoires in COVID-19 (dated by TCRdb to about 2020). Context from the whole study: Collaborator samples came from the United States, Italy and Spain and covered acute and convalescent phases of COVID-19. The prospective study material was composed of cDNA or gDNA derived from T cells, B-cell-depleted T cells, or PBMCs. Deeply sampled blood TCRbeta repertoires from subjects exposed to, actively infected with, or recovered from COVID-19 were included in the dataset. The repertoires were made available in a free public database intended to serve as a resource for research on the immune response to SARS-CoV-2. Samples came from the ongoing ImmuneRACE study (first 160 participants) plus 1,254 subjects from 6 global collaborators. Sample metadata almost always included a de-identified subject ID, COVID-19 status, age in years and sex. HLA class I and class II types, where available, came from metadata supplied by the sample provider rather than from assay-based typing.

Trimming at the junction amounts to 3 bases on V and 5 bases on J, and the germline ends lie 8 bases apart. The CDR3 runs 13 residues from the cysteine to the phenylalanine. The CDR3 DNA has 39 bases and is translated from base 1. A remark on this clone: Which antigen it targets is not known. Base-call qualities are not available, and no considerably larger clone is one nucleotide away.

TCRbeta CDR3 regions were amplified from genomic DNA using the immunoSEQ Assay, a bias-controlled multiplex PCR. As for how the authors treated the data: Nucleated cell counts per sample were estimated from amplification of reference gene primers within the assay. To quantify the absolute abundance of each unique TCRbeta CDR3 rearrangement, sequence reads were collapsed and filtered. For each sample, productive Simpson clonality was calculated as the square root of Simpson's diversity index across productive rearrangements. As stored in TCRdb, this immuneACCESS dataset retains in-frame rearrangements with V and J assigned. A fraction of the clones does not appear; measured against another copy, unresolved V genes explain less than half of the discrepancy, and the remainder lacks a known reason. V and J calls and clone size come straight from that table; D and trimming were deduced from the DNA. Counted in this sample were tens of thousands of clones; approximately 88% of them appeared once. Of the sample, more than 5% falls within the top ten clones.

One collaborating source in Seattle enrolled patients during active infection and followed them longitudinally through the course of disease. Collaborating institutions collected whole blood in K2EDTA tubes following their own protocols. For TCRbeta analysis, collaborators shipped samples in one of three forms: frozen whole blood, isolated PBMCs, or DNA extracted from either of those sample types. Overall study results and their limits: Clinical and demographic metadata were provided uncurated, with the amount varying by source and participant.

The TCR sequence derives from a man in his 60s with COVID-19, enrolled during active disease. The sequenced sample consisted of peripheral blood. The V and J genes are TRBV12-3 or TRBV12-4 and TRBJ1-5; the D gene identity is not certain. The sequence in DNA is TGTGCCAGCAGTTTTTCGTCAGATCAGCCCCAGCATTTT. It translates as CASSFSSDQPQHF.